This T cell receptor beta chain was identified during a study of T cells in Graves' hyperthyroidism and ophthalmopathy. Across the whole study: Initial diagnosis, before any treatment, was when peripheral blood was collected.

This clonotype was counted a few times. Disease duration was under 3 months in the ophthalmopathy patients, who also had a Clinical Activity Score of at least 3 and a NOSPECS grade of at least 4. Uncontrolled infection, other autoimmune disease, pregnancy or lactation barred patients from enrollment. Using around 10 ml of fresh peripheral blood, PBMCs were prepared. The TCR beta CDR3 regions underwent amplification using RNA transcripts as the source. The HTBI set primed first-round TCR CDR3 RT-PCR. TCRdb reprocessed the multiplex PCR reads with MiXCR, giving one entry per CDR3 protein. The sample gives 500,000 to 800,000 distinct CDR3 sequences, roughly 15% of which show up once; approximately 12% is in the top ten. Germline lookup yields CDR1 MNHEY and CDR2 SVGEGT. Trimming pared 5 bases from V and 7 bases from J, leaving 20 bases between. This CDR3 spans 15 amino acids.

Source material: blood. The TCR comes from a woman in her 50s with Graves' ophthalmopathy. The rearrangement uses TRBV6-2 or TRBV6-3 and TRBJ1-2; a possible D gene is TRBD1 (6 bases). DNA of the CDR3: TGTGCCAGCAGTACAAAATGGGTGGGGGCGGTTGGCTACACCTTC. The encoded protein is CASSTKWVGAVGYTF.